Listed here are 9 T cell receptor beta chains from one sample, sequenced in a study of T cell repertoires in cytomegalovirus infection. In TCRdb, the reads were re-called with MiXCR into one record per CDR3 protein. This sample has some 350,000 distinct CDR3 sequences, with almost 30% found just once. Their target antigens are unknown. The source was cultured PBMCs, collected from culture after CMV antigen stimulation. The receptors originated from a human donor in good health (CMV status not recorded). Some clones in this sample may be carry-over from other donors' samples.

The chain links TRBV19 to TRBJ1-5, with TRBD1 as a possible D gene (5 bases). The ends were cut back, 10 bases at V and 1 base at J, with 14 bases in the middle. This CDR3 spans 14 amino acids. The germline gives CDR1 LNHDA, CDR2 SQIVND (reference sequence). For the CDR3, the DNA is TGTGCCATCGGGAGGGGAGTGAGCAATCAGCCCCAGCATTTT. Translated, it gives CAIGRGVSNQPQHF.

V is TRBV5-1 and J is TRBJ2-3, with D perhaps TRBD1 (6 bases). CDR1 and CDR2 from the germline V gene are SGHRS and YFSETQ. V gave up 7 bases and J gave up 2 bases, with 17 bases separating them. The CDR3 runs to 15 residues. The CDR3 protein is CASGPTGHDTDTQYF. In nucleotides, the CDR3 is TGCGCCAGCGGTCCTACGGGACACGACACAGATACGCAGTATTTT.

This clonotype was picked up a small number of times. The chain is built from TRBV12-3 or TRBV12-4 and TRBJ2-3; D call uncertain. V was clipped by 5 bases and J by 3 bases, with 9 bases between them. CDR3 size: 13 residues. CDR3 sequence (DNA): TGTGCCAGCAGTGATGGTGAAACAGATACGCAGTATTTT. As protein: CASSDGETDTQYF.

The genes are TRBV20-1 and TRBJ2-7, with 10 nucleotides matching TRBD1. Trimming took 6 bases from V and 9 from J; bases not matched to a gene: 11. The CDR3 spans 13 residues. The V gene's germline CDR1 is DFQATT and CDR2 SNEGSKA (reference sequence). The DNA of the CDR3 is TGCAGTGCAATCGGGACAGGGGCATGGTGGCAGTACTTC. It yields the protein CSAIGTGAWWQYF.

This clonotype was counted between two and nine times. V gene TRBV11-3 combines with J gene TRBJ2-3, with TRBD2 matching over 15 bases. With V trimmed by 5 bases and J by 2 bases, 5 bases remained unmatched. The CDR3 extends over 17 amino acids. The germline V gene encodes CDR1 SGHNT and CDR2 YENEEA. The CDR3 nucleotides are TGTGCCAGCAGCCGGACTAGCGGGGGGGTAAACACAGATACGCAGTATTTT. This encodes CASSRTSGGVNTDTQYF.

The V call is TRBV6-5, the J call TRBJ2-2; D gene uncertain. With 2 bases removed from V and 1 base from J, the gap between germline ends came to 5 bases. The CDR3 spans 14 residues. The V gene's germline CDR1 is MNHEY and CDR2 SVGAGI. The CDR3: CASSYTLNTGELFF. The CDR3 nucleotides read TGTGCCAGCAGTTACACATTGAACACCGGGGAGCTGTTTTTT.

This chain's CDR3 is CASSLSGGGLTEAFF. Here the CDR3 DNA reads TGTGCCAGCAGTTTATCGGGGGGGGGTTTGACTGAAGCTTTCTTT. The gene calls are TRBV27 and TRBJ1-1; maybe TRBD1 (5 bases). Trimming took off 0 bases at V and 5 bases at J, with 13 bases between the two ends. The CDR3 has 15 residues. Germline CDR1 MNHEY, CDR2 SMNVEV (reference sequence).

This clonotype has only a few counts. The rearrangement joins TRBV6-6 to TRBJ2-7; no firm D call. The V end was cut by 2 bases, the J end by 2 bases, with 16 bases between. The CDR3 totals 16 residues. CDR1 and CDR2 from the germline V gene are MNHNY and SVGAGI (reference sequence). The CDR3 sequence: CASSYATSSTPYEQYF. Here the CDR3 DNA reads TGTGCCAGCAGTTACGCGACGTCGAGTACCCCCTACGAGCAGTACTTC.

This clonotype occurred many times. This rearrangement joins TRBV10-3 to TRBJ2-1; 9 nucleotides line up with TRBD1. CDR1 is ENHRY, CDR2 SYGVKD, per germline. This CDR3 comprises 17 residues. V dropped 6 bases and J dropped 7; count of bases not matched to a gene: 16. The CDR3 sequence is CAIRLGYRDRERNEQFF. DNA of the CDR3: TGTGCCATCAGGCTTGGGTACCGGGACAGGGAAAGGAATGAGCAGTTCTTC.